This T cell receptor beta chain was recovered during a study of blood T cell repertoires in COVID-19. This clone appeared a few times. Germline CDR1 reads MDHEN; CDR2 reads SYDVKM. CDR3 length equals 14 residues. Trimming removed 5 bases from V and 8 bases from J; junction bases left unmatched: 11. The age range of participants was about 18 to 100 years, with residence in around 22 US areas. Researchers sorted participants into cohorts using their self-reported clinical history. TCRdb's table, derived via immunoSEQ multiplex PCR, lists solely in-frame clones and lacks some. Counted here are approximately 380,000 clones, more than 75% occurring once; the ten biggest clones make up more than 0.95%.

This clonotype originated in a woman aged 18-30 years who had recovered from COVID-19. The material sequenced was PBMCs or T cells enriched from blood (not recorded which). The chain joins TRBV28 to TRBJ1-2; 7 bases align to TRBD1. Written as DNA, the CDR3 is TGTGCCAGCAGTGTCCGGCTGGACAGGAGGGGCTACACCTTC. The encoded protein is CASSVRLDRRGYTF.